The 28 T cell receptor beta chains below all came from one sample that was sequenced in a study of blood T cell repertoires in COVID-19. Sequencing used immunoSEQ multiplex PCR; TCRdb keeps in-frame clones, though not all of them. This sample carries about 55,000 clones, around 86% of them seen once, and the ten largest clones take around 24%. Sequencing was performed on peripheral blood. These receptors came from a woman aged 80 or older with acute or convalescent COVID-19.

The rearrangement uses TRBV2 and TRBJ1-1; D remains ambiguous. Germline CDR1 reads SNHLY; CDR2 reads FYNNEI. With 8 bases removed from V and 1 base from J, the gap between germline ends came to 5 bases. This CDR3 region has 11 residues. CDR3 nucleotide sequence: TGTGCCAGCCTACCGAACACTGAAGCTTTCTTT. Protein product: CASLPNTEAFF.

This chain uses TRBV11-3 with TRBJ1-1, with 9 bases that match TRBD1. Germline loops: CDR1 SGHNT, CDR2 YENEEA. The CDR3 is made up of 15 amino acids. The ends lost 3 bases at V and 5 bases at J; junction bases unmatched: 7. The CDR3 nucleotides read TGTGCCAGCAGCTTGACCGGGACAGGGCAGACTGAAGCTTTCTTT. This sequence encodes CASSLTGTGQTEAFF.

V gene TRBV7-9 combines with J gene TRBJ1-2; 7 nucleotides align to TRBD1. The V gene end was trimmed by 5 bases and the J gene end by 5 bases; junction bases not matched to a gene: 11. Germline V gene sequence: CDR1 SEHNR, CDR2 FQNEAQ (reference sequence). The CDR3 runs to 15 residues. The CDR3 DNA follows: TGTGCCAGCAGCCAATCCAGACAGGGTAGTTATGGCTACACCTTC. Protein sequence: CASSQSRQGSYGYTF.

CDR3 amino acids: CASTAGQGSYNEQFF. In DNA, the CDR3 is TGTGCCAGCACCGCTGGACAGGGGTCCTACAATGAGCAGTTCTTC. V is TRBV9 and J is TRBJ2-1; 9 bases align to TRBD1. CDR1 and CDR2 (germline): SGDLS, YYNGEE. The CDR3 covers 15 residues. J was trimmed by 1 base and V by 6 bases; bases with no gene match: 5. Using reference TRBV9 and TRBJ2-1 for the parts outside the CDR3, the full variable domain is DSGVTQTPKHLITATGQRVTLRCSPRSGDLSVYWYQQSLDQGLQFLIQYYNGEERAKGNILERFSAQQFPDLHSELNLSSLELGDSALYFCASTAGQGSYNEQFFGPGTRLTVL.

This clone has just a few counts. The sample holds other DNA sequences that translate to the same CDR3. V and J are TRBV7-2 and TRBJ2-1; TRBD2 matches 9 bases. The germline gives CDR1 SGHTA, CDR2 FQGNSA. The V gene end was trimmed by 2 bases and the J gene end by 3 bases; junction bases not matched to a gene: 2. CDR3 size: 15 residues. The DNA for the CDR3 is TGTGCCAGCAGCTTACTAGCGGGGATCTACAATGAGCAGTTCTTC. The encoded protein is CASSLLAGIYNEQFF.

The rearrangement uses TRBV11-3 and TRBJ2-1; 8 nucleotides agree with TRBD2. The CDR3 runs 15 residues. Germline assignment: CDR1 SGHNT and CDR2 YENEEA. Germline trimming cut 5 bases from V and 12 bases from J; bases unmatched to any gene: 15. The CDR3 region is CASSPPWGSGGTQFF. CDR3 nucleotide sequence: TGTGCCAGCAGCCCCCCTTGGGGCAGCGGGGGAACGCAGTTCTTC.

V is TRBV11-2 and J is TRBJ1-4, with unresolved D. This CDR3 has 14 amino acids. The V end was cut by 1 base, the J end by 8 bases, with 11 bases between. The germline gives CDR1 SGHAT, CDR2 FQNNGV. CDR3 loop: CASSLAAGVEKLFF. Here the CDR3 DNA reads TGTGCCAGCAGCTTAGCTGCGGGTGTAGAAAAACTGTTTTTT.

J is TRBJ2-1 and V is TRBV5-4, with 11 nucleotides matching TRBD1. Germline V gene sequence: CDR1 SGHNT, CDR2 YYREEE (reference sequence). The CDR3 runs to 15 residues. Trimming removed 3 bases from V and 5 bases from J; junction bases left unmatched: 4. This chain's CDR3 is CASSSGQGDHNEQFF. Here the CDR3 DNA reads TGTGCCAGCAGCTCGGGACAGGGGGACCACAATGAGCAGTTCTTC.

The chain employs TRBV7-3 and TRBJ2-3, with 9 bases that match TRBD2. The CDR3 is 15 amino acids. CDR1 SGHTA and CDR2 FQGTGA come from the germline V gene. With V trimmed by 2 bases and J by 3 bases, 3 bases remained unmatched. CDR3 in DNA: TGTGCCAGCAGCTTACAGGCGGGAGGGACAGATACGCAGTATTTT. The encoded protein is CASSLQAGGTDTQYF.

The chain combines TRBV3-1 (or the pseudogene TRBV3-2) with TRBJ2-3; 7 nucleotides line up with TRBD2. The V and J ends lost 0 bases and 7 bases, in that order; junction bases with no gene match: 7. The germline V gene has CDR1 LGHDT and CDR2 YNNKEL (reference sequence). The CDR3 contains 15 residues. For the CDR3, the DNA is TGTGCCAGCAGCCAAGATTTTGCGGGGGTCAATACGCAGTATTTT. Protein sequence: CASSQDFAGVNTQYF.

The chain employs TRBV19 and TRBJ2-1; 7 positions agree with TRBD2. Trimming removed 3 bases from V and 2 bases from J; junction bases left unmatched: 4. Germline V gene sequence: CDR1 LNHDA, CDR2 SQIVND (reference sequence). CDR3 length: 15 amino acids. The CDR3 coding sequence is TGTGCCAGTAGTATCAGCGGGGTAACCTACAATGAGCAGTTCTTC. Amino acids: CASSISGVTYNEQFF.

V and J are TRBV27 and TRBJ2-1, with TRBD2 identical over 7 bases. This CDR3 has 15 residues. CDR1 is MNHEY, CDR2 SMNVEV, per germline (reference sequence). V was pared by 5 bases and J by 3 bases, with 7 bases of the junction left unmatched. The DNA of the CDR3 is TGTGCCAGCAGTCCCGAAGCGGGATTCTACAATGAGCAGTTCTTC. It is translated as CASSPEAGFYNEQFF.

The V gene is TRBV30, the J gene TRBJ1-1; 7 bases fit TRBD1. The CDR3 runs to 13 residues. Trimming removed 0 bases from V and 3 bases from J; junction bases left unmatched: 1. Per germline, CDR1 GTSNPN and CDR2 SVGIG (reference sequence). CDR3 DNA sequence: TGTGCCTGGAGTGTAACAGGGGACACTGAAGCTTTCTTT. Translating gives CAWSVTGDTEAFF.

The rearrangement links TRBV24-1 to TRBJ2-3; no firm D call. Trimming shortened V by 9 bases and J by 0 bases, and 12 bases separated the two germline ends. CDR1 and CDR2 (germline): KGHDR, SFDVKD. The CDR3 spans 14 residues. For the CDR3, the DNA is TGTGCCACCCGAGGATCTCTAAGCACAGATACGCAGTATTTT. Protein product: CATRGSLSTDTQYF.

The chain has TRBV19 and TRBJ1-1, with TRBD1 as a possible D gene (6 bases). Trimming cost V 9 bases and J 3 bases, with 23 bases left between them. This CDR3 region has 16 residues. Germline loops: CDR1 LNHDA, CDR2 SQIVND (reference sequence). In nucleotides, the CDR3 is TGTGCCAGCCGGTGGGGGCTTGATTATTTGGACACTGAAGCTTTCTTT. As protein: CASRWGLDYLDTEAFF.

The gene calls are TRBV5-8 and TRBJ2-7; 9 bases are a match to TRBD2. CDR1 is SGHTS, CDR2 YDEGEE, per germline. This CDR3 comprises 17 residues. The ends lost 0 bases at V and 1 base at J; junction bases unmatched: 8. CDR3 DNA: TGTGCCAGCAGCTTGGTGCTGGGCGCGGGAGGGTCCTACGAGCAGTACGTC. It encodes CASSLVLGAGGSYEQYV.

The chain joins TRBV19 to TRBJ2-1, with D possibly being TRBD2 (6 bases). Germline assignment: CDR1 LNHDA and CDR2 SQIVND (reference sequence). The CDR3 totals 13 residues. Trimming took off 8 bases at V and 5 bases at J, with 13 bases between the two ends. CDR3 bases: TGTGCCAGTGTTGAGGGAGGCCACAATGAGCAGTTCTTC. It translates to CASVEGGHNEQFF.

In this sample, this clone turned up a few times. The V gene is TRBV7-6, the J gene TRBJ2-3, with 7 bases identical to TRBD2. CDR1 and CDR2 from the germline V gene are SGHVS and FNYEAQ. This CDR3 is 15 amino acids long. The V and J ends lost 0 bases and 7 bases, in that order; junction bases with no gene match: 7. The CDR3 DNA sequence: TGTGCCAGCAGCTTAGCGGGAGGGTCTGCAAATACGCAGTATTTT. It encodes CASSLAGGSANTQYF.

V gene TRBV4-1 combines with J gene TRBJ2-7; 9 positions agree with TRBD1. The CDR3 runs to 16 residues. V shed 4 bases, J shed 3 bases, and the junction held 10 bases outside the gene matches. From germline, CDR1 is MGHRA and CDR2 YSYEKL. The CDR3 spells CASSLLPGTGFYEQYV. In DNA, the CDR3 is TGCGCCAGCAGCCTTCTTCCCGGGACAGGGTTCTACGAGCAGTACGTC.

The chain links TRBV5-6 to TRBJ2-3; 8 bases are shared with TRBD2. V was clipped by 3 bases and J by 1 base; unmatched bases: 10. Per the germline V gene, CDR1 is SGHDT and CDR2 is YYEEEE. The CDR3 consists of 17 residues. Here the CDR3 DNA reads TGTGCCAGCAGCTCCCTACGGGGGGGGGAGGGCACAGATACGCAGTATTTT. It translates to CASSSLRGGEGTDTQYF.

The J gene is TRBJ1-1, the V gene TRBV3-1 (or the pseudogene TRBV3-2), with 7 bases fitting TRBD1. V dropped 5 bases and J dropped 4; count of bases not matched to a gene: 7. The CDR3 runs 14 residues. The germline gives CDR1 LGHDT, CDR2 YNNKEL (reference sequence). The CDR3 reads CASSGLAGGTEAFF. Here the CDR3 DNA reads TGTGCCAGCAGCGGCCTGGCAGGGGGCACTGAAGCTTTCTTT.

CDR3 coding DNA: TGTGCCAGTAGTATGGGCTCGCGGGGGGCACGATACGAGCAGTACTTC. The encoded protein is CASSMGSRGARYEQYF. V is TRBV19 and J is TRBJ2-7, with TRBD2 matching 8 bases. Germline V gene lookup returns CDR1 LNHDA and CDR2 SQIVND (reference sequence). The V and J ends lost 3 bases and 4 bases, in that order; junction bases with no gene match: 11. The CDR3 consists of 16 residues.

The chain links TRBV7-9 to TRBJ2-5; TRBD1 matches at 10 bases. The CDR3 contains 14 residues. Looked up from germline, CDR1 is SEHNR and CDR2 is FQNEAQ (reference sequence). V shed 5 bases and J 4 bases; nucleotides not matched to a gene: 4. CDR3 in DNA: TGTGCCAGCAGCCGGACAGGGGGGACAGAGACCCAGTACTTC. Amino acid sequence: CASSRTGGTETQYF.

This chain joins TRBV19 and TRBJ2-5, with D tentatively TRBD2 (6 bases). V was pared by 5 bases and J by 1 base, with 11 bases between. Germline-derived CDR1 and CDR2 are LNHDA and SQIVND (reference sequence). CDR3 length: 14 amino acids. CDR3 in amino acids: CASSGRDFQETQYF. The CDR3 DNA reads as TGTGCCAGTAGTGGGCGGGACTTCCAAGAGACCCAGTACTTC.

V gene TRBV30 combines with J gene TRBJ2-1; possible D gene TRBD2, 6 bases. Germline loops: CDR1 GTSNPN, CDR2 SVGIG (reference sequence). The CDR3 is made up of 12 amino acids. V lost 5 bases, J lost 5 bases, and 10 bases lay in between. The CDR3 loop reads CAWAGGNNEQFF. DNA of the CDR3: TGTGCCTGGGCTGGAGGGAACAATGAGCAGTTCTTC.

The chain recombines TRBV5-4 with TRBJ2-1, with 10 bases that match TRBD2. Trimming took 2 bases from V and 4 from J; bases not matched to a gene: 6. The CDR3 consists of 16 residues. Looked up from germline, CDR1 is SGHNT and CDR2 is YYREEE (reference sequence). The CDR3 is CASSFRAGGGYNEQFF. CDR3 nucleotides: TGTGCCAGCAGCTTCCGAGCGGGGGGGGGATACAATGAGCAGTTCTTC.

This chain joins TRBV5-6 and TRBJ1-2, with D possibly matching TRBD1 (5 bases). Trimming pared 3 bases from V and 4 bases from J, leaving 13 bases between. Germline CDR1 SGHDT, CDR2 YYEEEE. This CDR3 contains 14 residues. The CDR3 reads CASSSTVRTYGYTF. The CDR3, as DNA: TGTGCCAGCAGCTCGACAGTGCGAACCTATGGCTACACCTTC. The full variable domain, its missing parts supplied by reference TRBV5-6 and TRBJ1-2, is DAGVTQSPTHLIKTRGQQVTLRCSPKSGHDTVSWYQQALGQGPQFIFQYYEEEERQRGNFPDRFSGHQFPNYSSELNVNALLLGDSALYLCASSSTVRTYGYTFGSGTRLTVV.

CDR3 amino acids: CASSADTYSNQPQHF. Here the CDR3 DNA reads TGTGCCAGCAGTGCTGACACCTATAGCAATCAGCCCCAGCATTTT. This chain connects TRBV2 to TRBJ1-5; no reliable D call. Trimming took off 4 bases at V and 0 bases at J, with 10 bases between the two ends. This CDR3 is built from 15 residues. CDR1 and CDR2 from the germline V gene are SNHLY and FYNNEI.